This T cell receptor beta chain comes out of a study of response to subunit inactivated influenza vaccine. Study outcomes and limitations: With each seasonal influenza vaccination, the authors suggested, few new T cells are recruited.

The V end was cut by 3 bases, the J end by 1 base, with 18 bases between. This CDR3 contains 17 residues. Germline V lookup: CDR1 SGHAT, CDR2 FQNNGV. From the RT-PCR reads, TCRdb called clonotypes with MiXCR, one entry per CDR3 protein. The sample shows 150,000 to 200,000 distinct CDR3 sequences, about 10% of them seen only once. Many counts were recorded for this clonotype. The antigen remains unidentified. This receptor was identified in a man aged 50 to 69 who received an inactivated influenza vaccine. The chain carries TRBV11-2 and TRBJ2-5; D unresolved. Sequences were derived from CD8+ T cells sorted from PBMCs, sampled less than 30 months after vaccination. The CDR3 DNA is TGTGCCAGCAGCTTGTACTATGGCAGGACCCCCCAAGAGACCCAGTACTTC. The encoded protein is CASSLYYGRTPQETQYF.